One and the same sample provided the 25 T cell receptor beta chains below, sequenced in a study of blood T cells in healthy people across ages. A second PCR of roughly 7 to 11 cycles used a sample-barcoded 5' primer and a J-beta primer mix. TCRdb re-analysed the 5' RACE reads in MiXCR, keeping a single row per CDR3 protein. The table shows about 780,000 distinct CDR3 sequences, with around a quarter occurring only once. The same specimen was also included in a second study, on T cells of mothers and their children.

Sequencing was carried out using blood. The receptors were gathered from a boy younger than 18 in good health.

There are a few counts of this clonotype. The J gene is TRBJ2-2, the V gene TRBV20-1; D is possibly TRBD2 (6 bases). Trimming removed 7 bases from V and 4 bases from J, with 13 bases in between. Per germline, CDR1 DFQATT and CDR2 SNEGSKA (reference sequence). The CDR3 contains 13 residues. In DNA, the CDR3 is TGCAGTGTAGGACGGGAGATCACCGGGGAGCTGTTTTTT. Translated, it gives CSVGREITGELFF.

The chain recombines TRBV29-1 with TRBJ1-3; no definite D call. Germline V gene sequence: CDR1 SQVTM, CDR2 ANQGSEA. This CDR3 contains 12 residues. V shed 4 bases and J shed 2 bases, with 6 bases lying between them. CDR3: CSVGGPGNTIYF. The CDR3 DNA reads TGCAGCGTTGGGGGTCCTGGAAACACCATATATTTT. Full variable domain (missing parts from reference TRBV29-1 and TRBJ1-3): SAVISQKPSRDICQRGTSLTIQCQVDSQVTMMFWYRQQPGQSLTLIATANQGSEATYESGFVIDKFPISRPNLTFSTLTVSNMSPEDSSIYLCSVGGPGNTIYFGEGSWLTVV.

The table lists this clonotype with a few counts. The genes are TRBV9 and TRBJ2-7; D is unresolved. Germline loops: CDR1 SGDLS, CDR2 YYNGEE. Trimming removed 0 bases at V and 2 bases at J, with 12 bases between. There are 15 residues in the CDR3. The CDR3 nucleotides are TGTGCCAGCAGCGTAGAATCCGGATTTACCTACGAGCAGTACTTC. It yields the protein CASSVESGFTYEQYF.

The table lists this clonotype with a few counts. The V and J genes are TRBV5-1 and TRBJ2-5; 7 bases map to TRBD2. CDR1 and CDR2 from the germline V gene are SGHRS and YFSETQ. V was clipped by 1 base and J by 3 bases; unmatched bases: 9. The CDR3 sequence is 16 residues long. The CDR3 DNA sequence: TGCGCCAGCAGCTTGTGGGGAGGGGCCCCAGAAGAGACCCAGTACTTC. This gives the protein CASSLWGGAPEETQYF.

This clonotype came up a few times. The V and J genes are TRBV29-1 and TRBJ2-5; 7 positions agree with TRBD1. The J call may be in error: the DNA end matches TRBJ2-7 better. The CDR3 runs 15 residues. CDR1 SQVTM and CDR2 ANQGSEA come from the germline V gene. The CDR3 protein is CSVEEGVGGIYEQYF. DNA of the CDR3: TGCAGCGTTGAAGAAGGTGTAGGGGGCATCTACGAGCAGTACTTC.

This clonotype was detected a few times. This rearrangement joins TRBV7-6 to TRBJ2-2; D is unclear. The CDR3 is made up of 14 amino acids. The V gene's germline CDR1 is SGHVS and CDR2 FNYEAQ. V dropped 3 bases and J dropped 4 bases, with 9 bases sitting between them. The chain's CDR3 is CASSFTPRTGELFF. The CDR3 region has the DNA TGTGCCAGCAGCTTCACTCCGCGCACCGGGGAGCTGTTTTTT.

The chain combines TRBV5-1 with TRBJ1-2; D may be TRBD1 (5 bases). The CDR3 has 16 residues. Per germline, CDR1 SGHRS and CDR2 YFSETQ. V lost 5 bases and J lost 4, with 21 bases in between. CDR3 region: CASRTRTGSTLYGYTF. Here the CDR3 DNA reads TGCGCCAGCAGAACCCGTACAGGTTCAACCCTCTATGGCTACACCTTC.

CDR3 loop: CASSLLAGSFGNEQFF. DNA of the CDR3: TGTGCCAGCAGTTTACTAGCGGGGTCCTTTGGAAATGAGCAGTTCTTC. The chain carries TRBV12-3 or TRBV12-4 and TRBJ2-1, with 9 bases identical to TRBD2. The CDR3 runs to 16 residues. With 2 bases clipped from V and 7 bases from J, the junction kept 9 bases outside the gene matches.

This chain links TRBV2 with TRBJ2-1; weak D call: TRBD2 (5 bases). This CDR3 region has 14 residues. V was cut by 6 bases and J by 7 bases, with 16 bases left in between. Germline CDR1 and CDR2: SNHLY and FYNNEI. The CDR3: CASRRRDYENEQFF. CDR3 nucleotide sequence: TGTGCCAGCAGAAGGCGAGACTACGAGAATGAGCAGTTCTTC.

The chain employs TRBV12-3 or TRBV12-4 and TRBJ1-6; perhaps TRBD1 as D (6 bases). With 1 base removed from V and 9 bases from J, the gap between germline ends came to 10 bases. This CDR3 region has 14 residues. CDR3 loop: CASSLVTGISPLHF. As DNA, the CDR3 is TGTGCCAGCAGTTTAGTTACAGGGATTTCACCCCTCCACTTT.

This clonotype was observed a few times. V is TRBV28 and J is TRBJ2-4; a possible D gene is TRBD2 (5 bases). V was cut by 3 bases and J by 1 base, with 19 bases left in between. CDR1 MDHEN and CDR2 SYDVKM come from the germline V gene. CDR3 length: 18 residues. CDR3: CASSFATNGERAKNIQYF. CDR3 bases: TGTGCCAGCAGTTTCGCTACAAACGGGGAGAGGGCCAAAAACATTCAGTACTTC.

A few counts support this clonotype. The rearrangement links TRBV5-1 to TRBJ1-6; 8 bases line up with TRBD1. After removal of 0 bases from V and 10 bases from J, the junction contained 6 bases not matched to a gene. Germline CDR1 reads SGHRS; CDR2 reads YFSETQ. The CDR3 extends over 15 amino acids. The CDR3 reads CASSLAGTGRSPLHF. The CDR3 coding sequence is TGCGCCAGCAGCTTGGCCGGGACAGGCAGGTCACCCCTCCACTTT. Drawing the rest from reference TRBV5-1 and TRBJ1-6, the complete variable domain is KAGVTQTPRYLIKTRGQQVTLSCSPISGHRSVSWYQQTPGQGLQFLFEYFSETQRNKGNFPGRFSGRQFSNSRSEMNVSTLELGDSALYLCASSLAGTGRSPLHFGNGTRLTVT.

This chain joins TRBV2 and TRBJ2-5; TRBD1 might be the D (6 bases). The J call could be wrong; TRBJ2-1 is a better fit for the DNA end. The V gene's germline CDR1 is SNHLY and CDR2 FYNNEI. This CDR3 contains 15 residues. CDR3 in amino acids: CASSWGREGRNEQFF. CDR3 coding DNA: TGTGCCAGCAGCTGGGGGCGTGAAGGGAGAAATGAGCAGTTCTTC.

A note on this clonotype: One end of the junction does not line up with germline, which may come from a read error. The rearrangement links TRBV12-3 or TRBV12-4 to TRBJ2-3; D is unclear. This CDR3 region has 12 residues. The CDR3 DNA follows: TGTGCCAGCAGCTTGAGCACAGATACGGAGTATTTT. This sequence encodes CASSLSTDTEYF.

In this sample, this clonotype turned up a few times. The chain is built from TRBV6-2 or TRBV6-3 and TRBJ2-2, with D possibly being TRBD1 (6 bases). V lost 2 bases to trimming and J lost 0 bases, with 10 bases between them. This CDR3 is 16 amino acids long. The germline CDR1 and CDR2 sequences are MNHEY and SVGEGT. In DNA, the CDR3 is TGTGCCAGCAGTTACCCCAACAGGGCGAACACCGGGGAGCTGTTTTTT. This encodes CASSYPNRANTGELFF.

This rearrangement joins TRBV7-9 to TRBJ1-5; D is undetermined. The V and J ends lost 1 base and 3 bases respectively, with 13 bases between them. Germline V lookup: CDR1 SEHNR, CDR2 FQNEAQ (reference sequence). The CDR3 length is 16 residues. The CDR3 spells CASSLGARLDNQPQHF. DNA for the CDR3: TGTGCCAGCAGCTTAGGCGCAAGGTTAGACAATCAGCCCCAGCATTTT.

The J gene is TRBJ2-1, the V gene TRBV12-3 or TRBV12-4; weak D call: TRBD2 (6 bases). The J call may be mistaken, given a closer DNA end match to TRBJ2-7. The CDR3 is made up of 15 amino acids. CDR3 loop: CASSPPSRRGHEQYF. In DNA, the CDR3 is TGTGCCAGCAGTCCCCCATCTCGGCGGGGCCACGAGCAGTACTTC.

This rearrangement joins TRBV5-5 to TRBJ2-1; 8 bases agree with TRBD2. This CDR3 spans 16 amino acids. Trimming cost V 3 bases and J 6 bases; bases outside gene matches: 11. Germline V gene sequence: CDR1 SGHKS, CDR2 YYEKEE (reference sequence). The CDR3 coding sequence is TGTGCCAGCAGCTCCTATAGCGGGATCTCAAGCAATGAGCAGTTCTTC. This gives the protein CASSSYSGISSNEQFF.

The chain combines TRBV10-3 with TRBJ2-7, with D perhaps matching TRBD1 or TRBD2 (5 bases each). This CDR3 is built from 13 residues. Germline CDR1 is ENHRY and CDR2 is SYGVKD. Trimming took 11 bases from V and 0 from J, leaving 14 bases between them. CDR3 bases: TGTGCCGCCTCCGGGACGGGCTCCTACGAGCAGTACTTC. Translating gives CAASGTGSYEQYF.

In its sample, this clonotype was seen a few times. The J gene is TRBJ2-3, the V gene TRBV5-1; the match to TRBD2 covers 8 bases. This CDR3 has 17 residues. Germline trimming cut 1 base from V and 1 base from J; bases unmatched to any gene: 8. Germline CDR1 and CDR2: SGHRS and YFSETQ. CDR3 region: CASSLWRGAGGTDTQYF. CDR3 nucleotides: TGCGCCAGCAGCTTGTGGCGGGGGGCGGGTGGCACAGATACGCAGTATTTT.

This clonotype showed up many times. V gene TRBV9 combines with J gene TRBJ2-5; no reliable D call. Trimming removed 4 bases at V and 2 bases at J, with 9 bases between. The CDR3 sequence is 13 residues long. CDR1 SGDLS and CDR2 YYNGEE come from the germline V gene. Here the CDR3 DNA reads TGTGCCAGCAGCTCCCGGCCACAAGAGACCCAGTACTTC. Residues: CASSSRPQETQYF.

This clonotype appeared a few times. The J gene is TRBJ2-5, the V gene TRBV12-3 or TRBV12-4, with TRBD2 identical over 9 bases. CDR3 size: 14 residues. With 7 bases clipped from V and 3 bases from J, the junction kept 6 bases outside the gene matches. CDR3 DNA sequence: TGTGCCAGCACTGTTAGCGGGGGTGAAGAGACCCAGTACTTC. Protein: CASTVSGGEETQYF.

This chain's CDR3 is CASSQGRRNTEAFF. The CDR3 nucleotides are TGTGCCAGCAGCCAAGGCAGAAGGAACACTGAAGCTTTCTTT. The chain recombines TRBV3-1 with TRBJ1-1; D is uncertain. CDR1 LGHDT and CDR2 YNNKEL come from the germline V gene (reference sequence). The V gene lost 1 base and the J gene lost 1 base, with 7 bases spanning the gap. CDR3 length equals 14 residues.

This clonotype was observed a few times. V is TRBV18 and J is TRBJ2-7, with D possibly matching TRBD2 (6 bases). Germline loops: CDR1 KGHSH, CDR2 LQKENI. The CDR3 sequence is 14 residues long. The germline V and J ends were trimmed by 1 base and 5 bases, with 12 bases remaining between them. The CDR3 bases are TGTGCCAGCTCACCACGGGGCAGGGAGGACGAGCAGTACTTC. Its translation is CASSPRGREDEQYF. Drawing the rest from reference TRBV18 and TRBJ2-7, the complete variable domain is NAGVMQNPRHLVRRRGQEARLRCSPMKGHSHVYWYRQLPEEGLKFMVYLQKENIIDESGMPKERFSAEFPKEGPSILRIQQVVRGDSAAYFCASSPRGREDEQYFGPGTRLTVT.

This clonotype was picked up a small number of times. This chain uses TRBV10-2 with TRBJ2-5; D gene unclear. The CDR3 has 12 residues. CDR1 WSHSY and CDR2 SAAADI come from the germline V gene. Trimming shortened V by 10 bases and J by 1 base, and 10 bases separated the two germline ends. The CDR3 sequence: CATNRAQETQYF. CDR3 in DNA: TGCGCCACCAACCGGGCCCAAGAGACCCAGTACTTC.